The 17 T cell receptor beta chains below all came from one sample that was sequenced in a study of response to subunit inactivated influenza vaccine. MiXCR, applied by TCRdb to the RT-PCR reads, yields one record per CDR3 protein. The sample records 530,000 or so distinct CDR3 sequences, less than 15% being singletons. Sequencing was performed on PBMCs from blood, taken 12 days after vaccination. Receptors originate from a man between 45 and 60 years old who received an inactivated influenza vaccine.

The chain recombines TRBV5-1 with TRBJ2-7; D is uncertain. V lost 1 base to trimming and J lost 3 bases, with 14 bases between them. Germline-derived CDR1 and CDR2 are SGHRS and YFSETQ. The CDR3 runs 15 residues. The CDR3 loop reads CASSLLPFAGYEQYF. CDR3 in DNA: TGCGCCAGCAGCTTGCTCCCATTCGCAGGCTACGAGCAGTACTTC.

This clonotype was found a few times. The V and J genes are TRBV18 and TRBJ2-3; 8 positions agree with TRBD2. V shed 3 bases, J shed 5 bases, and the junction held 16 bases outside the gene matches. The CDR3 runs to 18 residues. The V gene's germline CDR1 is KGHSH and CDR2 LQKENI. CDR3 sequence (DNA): TGTGCCAGCTCACCCACCACATGGCCGGGACTAGATCGAGATACGCAGTATTTT. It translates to CASSPTTWPGLDRDTQYF.

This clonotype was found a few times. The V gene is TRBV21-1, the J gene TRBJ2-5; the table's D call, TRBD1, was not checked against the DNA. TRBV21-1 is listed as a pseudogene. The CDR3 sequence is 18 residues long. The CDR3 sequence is CASSTKTNRDRVKETQYF. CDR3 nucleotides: TGTGCCAGCAGCACCAAAACCAACCGGGACAGGGTAAAAGAGACCCAGTACTTC.

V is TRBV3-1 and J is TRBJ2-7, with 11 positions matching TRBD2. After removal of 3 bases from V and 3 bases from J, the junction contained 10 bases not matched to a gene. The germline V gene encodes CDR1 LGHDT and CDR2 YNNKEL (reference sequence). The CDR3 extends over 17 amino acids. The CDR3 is CASSQTNLAGGLYEQYF. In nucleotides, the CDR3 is TGTGCCAGCAGCCAGACCAATCTAGCGGGAGGACTCTACGAGCAGTACTTC.

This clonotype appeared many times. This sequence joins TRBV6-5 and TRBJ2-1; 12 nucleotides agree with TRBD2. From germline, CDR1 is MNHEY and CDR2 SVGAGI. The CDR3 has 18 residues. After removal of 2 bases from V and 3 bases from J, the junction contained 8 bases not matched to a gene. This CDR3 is CASSYATSGGSFYNEQFF. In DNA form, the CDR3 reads TGTGCCAGCAGTTACGCGACTAGCGGGGGTTCCTTCTACAATGAGCAGTTCTTC.

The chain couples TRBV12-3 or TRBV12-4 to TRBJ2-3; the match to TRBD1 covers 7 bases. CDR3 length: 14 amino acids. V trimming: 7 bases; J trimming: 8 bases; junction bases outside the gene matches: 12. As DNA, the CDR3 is TGTGCCAGCAACCCAGACAGGGTCGGCGGTACGCAGTATTTT. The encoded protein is CASNPDRVGGTQYF.

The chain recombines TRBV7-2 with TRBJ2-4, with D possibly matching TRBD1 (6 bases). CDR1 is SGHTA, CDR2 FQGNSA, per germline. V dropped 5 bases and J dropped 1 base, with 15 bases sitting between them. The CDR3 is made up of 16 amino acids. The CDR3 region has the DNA TGTGCCAGCAGCCGCGTGTTTAGGGGGGCCAAAAACATTCAGTACTTC. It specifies CASSRVFRGAKNIQYF.

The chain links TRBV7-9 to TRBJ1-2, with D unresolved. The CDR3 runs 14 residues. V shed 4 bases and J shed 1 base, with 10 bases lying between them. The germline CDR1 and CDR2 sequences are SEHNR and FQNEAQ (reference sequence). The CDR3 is CASSSLEVNYGYTF. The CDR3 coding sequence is TGTGCCAGCAGCTCACTCGAGGTTAACTATGGCTACACCTTC.

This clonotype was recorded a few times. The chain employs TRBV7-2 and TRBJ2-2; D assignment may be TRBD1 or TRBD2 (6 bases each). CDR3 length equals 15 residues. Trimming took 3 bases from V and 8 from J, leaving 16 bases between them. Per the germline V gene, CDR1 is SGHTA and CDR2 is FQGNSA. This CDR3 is CASSLDYRVGGELFF. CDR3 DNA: TGTGCCAGCAGCTTGGACTACAGGGTGGGGGGGGAGCTGTTTTTT.

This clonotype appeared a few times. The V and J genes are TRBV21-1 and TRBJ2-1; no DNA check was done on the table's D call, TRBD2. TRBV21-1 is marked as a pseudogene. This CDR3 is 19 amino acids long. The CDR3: CASSSKPGLTKASYNEQFF. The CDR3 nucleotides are TGTGCCAGCAGCTCGAAGCCGGGACTAACAAAAGCCTCCTACAATGAGCAGTTCTTC.

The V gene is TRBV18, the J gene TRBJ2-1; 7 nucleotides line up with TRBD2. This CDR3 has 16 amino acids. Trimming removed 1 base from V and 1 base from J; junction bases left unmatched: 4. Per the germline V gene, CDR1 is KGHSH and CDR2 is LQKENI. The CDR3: CASSPQGGVSYNEQFF. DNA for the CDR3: TGTGCCAGCTCACCACAGGGAGGGGTTTCCTACAATGAGCAGTTCTTC.

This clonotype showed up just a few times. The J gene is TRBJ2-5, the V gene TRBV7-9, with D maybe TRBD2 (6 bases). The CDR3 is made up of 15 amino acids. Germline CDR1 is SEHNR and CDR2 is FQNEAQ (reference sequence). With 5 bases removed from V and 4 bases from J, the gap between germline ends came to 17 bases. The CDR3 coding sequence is TGTGCCAGCAGCCTCTGGCGGGAATTGTCAGAGACCCAGTACTTC. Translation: CASSLWRELSETQYF. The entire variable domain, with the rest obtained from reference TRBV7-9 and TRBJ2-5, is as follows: DTGVSQNPRHKITKRGQNVTFRCDPISEHNRLYWYRQTLGQGPEFLTYFQNEAQLEKSRLLSDRFSAERPKGSFSTLEIQRTEQGDSAMYLCASSLWRELSETQYFGPGTRLLVL.

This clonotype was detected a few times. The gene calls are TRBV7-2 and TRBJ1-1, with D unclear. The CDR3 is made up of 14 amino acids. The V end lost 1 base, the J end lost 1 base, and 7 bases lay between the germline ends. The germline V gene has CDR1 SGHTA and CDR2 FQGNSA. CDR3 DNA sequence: TGTGCCAGCAGCTTAGTGGGGAAGAACACTGAAGCTTTCTTT. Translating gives CASSLVGKNTEAFF.

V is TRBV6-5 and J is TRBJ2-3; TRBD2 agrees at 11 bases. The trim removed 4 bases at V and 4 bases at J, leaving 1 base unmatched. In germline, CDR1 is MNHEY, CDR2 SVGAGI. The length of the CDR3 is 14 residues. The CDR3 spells CASSFSGRADTQYF. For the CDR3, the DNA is TGTGCCAGCAGTTTTAGCGGGAGGGCAGATACGCAGTATTTT.

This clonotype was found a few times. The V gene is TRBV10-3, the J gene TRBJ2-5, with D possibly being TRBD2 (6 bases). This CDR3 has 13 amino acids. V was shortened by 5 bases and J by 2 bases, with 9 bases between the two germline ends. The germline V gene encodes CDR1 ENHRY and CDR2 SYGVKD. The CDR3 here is CAISTGLQETQYF. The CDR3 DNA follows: TGTGCCATCAGTACAGGACTACAAGAGACCCAGTACTTC.

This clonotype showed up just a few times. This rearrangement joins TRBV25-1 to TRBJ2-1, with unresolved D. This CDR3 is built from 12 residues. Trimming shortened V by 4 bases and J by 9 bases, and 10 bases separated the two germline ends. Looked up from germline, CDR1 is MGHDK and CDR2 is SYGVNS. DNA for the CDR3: TGTGCCAGCAGTGGCATAGTAGGTGAGCAGTTCTTC. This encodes CASSGIVGEQFF.

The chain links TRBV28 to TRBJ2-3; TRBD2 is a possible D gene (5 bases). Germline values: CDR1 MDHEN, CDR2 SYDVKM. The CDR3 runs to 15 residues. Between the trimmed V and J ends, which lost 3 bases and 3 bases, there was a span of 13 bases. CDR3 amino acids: CASSFGRDGTDTQYF. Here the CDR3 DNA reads TGTGCCAGCAGTTTTGGCCGGGATGGGACAGATACGCAGTATTTT.